What follows is one T cell receptor beta chain and its context. The CDR3 is made up of 14 amino acids. Germline V CDR1 and CDR2: MNHEY, SVGAGI. V was shortened by 1 base and J by 2 bases, with 8 bases between the two germline ends. This record belongs to a study of graft-versus-host responses after intestinal transplantation. Processing released intraepithelial and lamina propria lymphocytes from the graft tissue. Clones were read by immunoSEQ multiplex PCR, and TCRdb kept only the in-frame ones, dropping some. The sample contains about 15,000 clones, roughly 80% of which appear only once. This TCR came from a human patient who received an intestinal transplant, so some T cells may come from the graft donor. Sequences were derived from ileum tissue, sampled roughly 460 days after intestinal transplant. V and J are TRBV6-5 and TRBJ1-1; D ambiguous. CDR3 amino acids: CASSYWAGNTEAFF. The CDR3 DNA follows: TGTGCCAGCAGTTACTGGGCAGGCAACACTGAAGCTTTCTTT.